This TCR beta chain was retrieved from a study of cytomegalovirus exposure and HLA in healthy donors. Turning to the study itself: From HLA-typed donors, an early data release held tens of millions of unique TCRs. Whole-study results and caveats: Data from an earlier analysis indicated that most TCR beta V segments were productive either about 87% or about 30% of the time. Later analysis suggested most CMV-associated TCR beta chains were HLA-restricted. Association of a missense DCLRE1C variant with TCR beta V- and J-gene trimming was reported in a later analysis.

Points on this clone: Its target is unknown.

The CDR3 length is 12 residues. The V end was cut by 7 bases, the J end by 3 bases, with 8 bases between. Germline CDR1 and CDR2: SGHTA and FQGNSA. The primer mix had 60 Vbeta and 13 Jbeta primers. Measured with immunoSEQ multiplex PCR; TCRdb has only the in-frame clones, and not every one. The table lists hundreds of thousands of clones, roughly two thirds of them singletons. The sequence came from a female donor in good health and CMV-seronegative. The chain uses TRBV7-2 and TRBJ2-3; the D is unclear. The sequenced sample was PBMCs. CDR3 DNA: TGTGCCAGCAACCAAGCGACAGATACGCAGTATTTT. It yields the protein CASNQATDTQYF.